A single sample is the source of the 24 T cell receptor beta chains below, sequenced in a study of blood T cell repertoires in COVID-19. Clones were read by immunoSEQ multiplex PCR, and TCRdb kept only the in-frame ones, dropping some. Of over 400,000 clones in the sample, roughly nine tenths were seen once. Source material: PBMCs or T cells enriched from blood (not recorded which). These receptors originate from a woman between 55 and 75 years old who had recovered from COVID-19.

The J gene is TRBJ2-3, the V gene TRBV7-2; D remains unclear. The germline V gene encodes CDR1 SGHTA and CDR2 FQGNSA. Trimming cost V 1 base and J 5 bases, with 7 bases left between them. The CDR3 runs 13 residues. The CDR3 DNA reads TGTGCCAGCAGCTTAGTTCGCGGAGATACGCAGTATTTT. This encodes CASSLVRGDTQYF.

This clone was recorded only once. The chain combines TRBV6-4 with TRBJ1-1; TRBD1 agrees at 7 bases. The CDR3 is 15 residues long. Germline V lookup: CDR1 MRHNA, CDR2 SNTAGT. With V trimmed by 6 bases and J by 1 base, 8 bases remained unmatched. CDR3: CASSPGTAQNTEAFF. The CDR3 DNA sequence: TGTGCCAGCAGCCCCGGGACAGCACAGAACACTGAAGCTTTCTTT.

The V call is TRBV14, the J call TRBJ2-3; TRBD1 matches 9 bases. The length of the CDR3 is 14 residues. CDR1 is SGHDN, CDR2 FVKESK, per germline. Trimming removed 7 bases from V and 2 bases from J; junction bases left unmatched: 4. The CDR3 bases are TGTGCCAGCACAACAGGGGGCTTCACAGATACGCAGTATTTT. Amino acid sequence: CASTTGGFTDTQYF.

The table lists this clone with a count of one. This chain uses TRBV5-1 with TRBJ2-7, with 11 bases fitting TRBD2. The CDR3 contains 16 residues. CDR1 is SGHRS and CDR2 is YFSETQ in the germline V gene. Germline trimming cut 3 bases from V and 1 base from J; bases unmatched to any gene: 6. In nucleotides, the CDR3 is TGCGCCAGCAGCTCGGGGGGACTAGCGGTATCCTACGAGCAGTACTTC. Protein product: CASSSGGLAVSYEQYF.

The V gene is TRBV27, the J gene TRBJ2-7; TRBD1 agrees at 7 bases. CDR3 size: 15 residues. Germline assignment: CDR1 MNHEY and CDR2 SMNVEV (reference sequence). With 4 bases clipped from V and 2 bases from J, the junction kept 8 bases outside the gene matches. CDR3 bases: TGTGCCAGCAGTTCCACCAGGACAGGAACCTACGAGCAGTACTTC. Translation gives CASSSTRTGTYEQYF.

The chain uses TRBV27 and TRBJ2-5; no definite D call. Germline lookup yields CDR1 MNHEY and CDR2 SMNVEV (reference sequence). The CDR3 has 11 residues. Trimming took 4 bases from V and 4 from J, leaving 4 bases between them. In DNA form, the CDR3 reads TGTGCCAGCAGTTGGAGAGAGACCCAGTACTTC. Translated, it gives CASSWRETQYF.

The J gene is TRBJ1-2, the V gene TRBV6-5; no firm D call. The germline V gene has CDR1 MNHEY and CDR2 SVGAGI. The CDR3 sequence is 13 residues long. V gave up 5 bases and J gave up 3 bases, with 10 bases separating them. CDR3 bases: TGTGCCAGCAGTAAGGAGGGTTACTATGGCTACACCTTC. This codes for CASSKEGYYGYTF.

The chain recombines TRBV9 with TRBJ2-7, with D possibly being TRBD1 (6 bases). This CDR3 is built from 14 residues. V was clipped by 7 bases and J by 3 bases, with 17 bases between them. Germline CDR1 is SGDLS and CDR2 is YYNGEE. The DNA for the CDR3 is TGTGCCAGCGGGGCTGAGGGACATCGCTACGAGCAGTACTTC. Its translation is CASGAEGHRYEQYF. Full variable domain (outside the CDR3, taken from reference TRBV9 and TRBJ2-7): DSGVTQTPKHLITATGQRVTLRCSPRSGDLSVYWYQQSLDQGLQFLIQYYNGEERAKGNILERFSAQQFPDLHSELNLSSLELGDSALYFCASGAEGHRYEQYFGPGTRLTVT.

This clone occurred a few times. The V and J genes are TRBV5-1 and TRBJ1-4; 12 bases are shared with TRBD1. After removal of 4 bases from V and 7 bases from J, the junction contained 2 bases not matched to a gene. This CDR3 region has 14 residues. CDR1 is SGHRS, CDR2 YFSETQ, per germline. The CDR3 nucleotides are TGCGCCAGCAGCCGGGACAGGGGGCTTGAAAAACTGTTTTTT. Amino acid sequence: CASSRDRGLEKLFF.

This clone was detected only once. The chain employs TRBV4-1 and TRBJ2-7; weak D call: TRBD1 (5 bases). Per the germline V gene, CDR1 is MGHRA and CDR2 is YSYEKL. V lost 8 bases to trimming and J lost 3 bases, with 14 bases between them. The CDR3 has 13 residues. Here the CDR3 reads CASGPPGHYEQYF. As DNA, the CDR3 is TGCGCCAGCGGTCCCCCCGGACACTACGAGCAGTACTTC.

This sequence joins TRBV6-5 and TRBJ1-2; D might be TRBD1 (5 bases). Germline assignment: CDR1 MNHEY and CDR2 SVGAGI. The CDR3 is made up of 12 amino acids. Trimming stripped 9 bases from V and 8 bases from J, with 16 bases between. The CDR3: CASYGGKQGYTF. The CDR3, as DNA: TGTGCCAGTTACGGGGGTAAGCAGGGCTACACCTTC.

The gene calls are TRBV2 and TRBJ1-1; 7 nucleotides agree with TRBD1. This CDR3 comprises 14 residues. The V gene's germline CDR1 is SNHLY and CDR2 FYNNEI. Losses at the gene ends were 7 bases for V and 4 bases for J; bases not matched to a gene: 9. This CDR3 reads CASTHDRAGTEAFF. The CDR3 nucleotides are TGTGCCAGCACCCACGACAGGGCGGGCACTGAAGCTTTCTTT.

The chain is built from TRBV16 and TRBJ1-5, with D maybe TRBD1 (5 bases). This CDR3 is 17 amino acids long. Looked up from germline, CDR1 is KGHSY and CDR2 is FQNENV. Deletions cut 3 bases from V and 7 bases from J, with 22 bases between. CDR3 bases: TGTGCCAGCAGCCACCTAGGGTCGGACCGCGGGGACCAGCCCCAGCATTTT. Its protein product is CASSHLGSDRGDQPQHF.

The chain uses TRBV2 and TRBJ1-5; D is possibly TRBD1 (6 bases). This CDR3 spans 15 amino acids. The V end was cut by 10 bases, the J end by 2 bases, with 18 bases between. Germline V lookup: CDR1 SNHLY, CDR2 FYNNEI. The CDR3 protein is CATRGGGNGNQPQHF. DNA for the CDR3: TGTGCCACCAGAGGGGGGGGGAATGGCAATCAGCCCCAGCATTTT.

The V gene is TRBV21-1, the J gene TRBJ1-1; the table's D call, TRBD1, was not checked against the DNA. TRBV21-1 constitutes a pseudogene. The length of the CDR3 is 17 residues. The CDR3 nucleotides read TGTGCCAGCAGCATTGCAGGGGCCGGGGTGGTGAACACTGAAGCTTTCTTT. It encodes CASSIAGAGVVNTEAFF.

The V gene is TRBV5-5, the J gene TRBJ1-1, with D possibly being TRBD1 (5 bases). This CDR3 is built from 15 residues. Trimming took off 3 bases at V and 6 bases at J, with 18 bases between the two ends. Germline CDR1 and CDR2: SGHKS and YYEKEE (reference sequence). The CDR3 DNA reads as TGTGCCAGCAGCTCGGGACTTCCTGGAAGGGCTGAAGCTTTCTTT. This gives the protein CASSSGLPGRAEAFF. The full variable domain, in which reference TRBV5-5 and TRBJ1-1 provide the parts outside the CDR3, is DAGVTQSPTHLIKTRGQQVTLRCSPISGHKSVSWYQQVLGQGPQFIFQYYEKEERGRGNFPDRFSARQFPNYSSELNVNALLLGDSALYLCASSSGLPGRAEAFFGQGTRLTVV.

The CDR3 nucleotides are TGTGCCAGCAGCTTAGTAGCGGGGGGTTACAATGAGCAGTTCTTC. Translating it yields CASSLVAGGYNEQFF. J is TRBJ2-1 and V is TRBV11-3; 10 bases are shared with TRBD2. CDR1 is SGHNT and CDR2 is YENEEA in the germline V gene. V lost 1 base, J lost 4 bases, and 1 base stayed unmatched. The CDR3 extends over 15 amino acids.

The rearrangement uses TRBV6-5 and TRBJ2-5; 7 nucleotides agree with TRBD2. In germline, CDR1 is MNHEY, CDR2 SVGAGI. With V trimmed by 6 bases and J by 5 bases, 6 bases remained unmatched. The CDR3 is 13 amino acids. The DNA of the CDR3 is TGTGCCAGCAGGGGGGGGAGGTTTGAGACCCAGTACTTC. It codes for CASRGGRFETQYF.

The DNA for the CDR3 is TGTGCCAGCAGCCGTAGGGGACAGGGGCTTTCTGGAAACACCATATATTTT. Protein sequence: CASSRRGQGLSGNTIYF. The chain links TRBV11-3 to TRBJ1-3; 10 bases fit TRBD1. CDR1 is SGHNT, CDR2 YENEEA, per germline. With V trimmed by 5 bases and J by 1 base, 8 bases remained unmatched. The CDR3 spans 17 residues.

This sequence joins TRBV5-4 and TRBJ2-3; 9 nucleotides line up with TRBD2. Per germline, CDR1 SGHNT and CDR2 YYREEE (reference sequence). V lost 0 bases to trimming and J lost 5 bases; unmatched junction nucleotides: 7. The CDR3 extends over 16 amino acids. CDR3 DNA sequence: TGTGCCAGCAGCTTGGGTGGCGGGGGGGCCGGAGATACGCAGTATTTT. Its translation: CASSLGGGGAGDTQYF.

This chain links TRBV5-4 with TRBJ2-3, with 8 bases that match TRBD2. There are 15 residues in the CDR3. J gave up 9 bases and V 1 base, and 10 bases lay outside the gene matches. The germline gives CDR1 SGHNT, CDR2 YYREEE (reference sequence). CDR3 sequence (DNA): TGTGCCAGCAGCTTGCCCCTAGGTAGCGGGGTAACGCAGTATTTT. It is translated as CASSLPLGSGVTQYF.

This clone has a handful of counts. This rearrangement joins TRBV21-1 to TRBJ1-5; the D call in the table, TRBD1, was not verified against the DNA. TRBV21-1 is a pseudogene. There are 17 residues in the CDR3. CDR3 nucleotide sequence: TGTGCCAGCAGCAAATTGATCGGGACAGGCTTAGATCAGCCCCAGCATTTT. It is translated as CASSKLIGTGLDQPQHF.

The chain links TRBV29-1 to TRBJ2-5; 11 bases are a match to TRBD1. CDR1 is SQVTM and CDR2 is ANQGSEA in the germline V gene. V dropped 7 bases and J dropped 4; count of bases not matched to a gene: 8. The CDR3 totals 14 residues. CDR3 DNA sequence: TGCAGCGCCTCCGGGACAGGGGGGCGAGAGACCCAGTACTTC. Amino acid sequence: CSASGTGGRETQYF. The full variable domain, in which reference TRBV29-1 and TRBJ2-5 provide the parts outside the CDR3, is SAVISQKPSRDICQRGTSLTIQCQVDSQVTMMFWYRQQPGQSLTLIATANQGSEATYESGFVIDKFPISRPNLTFSTLTVSNMSPEDSSIYLCSASGTGGRETQYFGPGTRLLVL.

The chain combines TRBV6-2 or TRBV6-3 with TRBJ1-3; 7 bases fit TRBD1. This CDR3 comprises 14 residues. Germline CDR1 reads MNHEY; CDR2 reads SVGEGT. The ends lost 4 bases at V and 5 bases at J; junction bases unmatched: 5. The CDR3 DNA reads TGTGCCAGCAGTTGGCCGGGACAGCGAAACACCATATATTTT. It encodes CASSWPGQRNTIYF.